Sequencing of this T cell receptor (beta chain) was carried out in a study of T cell repertoires in ileal Crohn's disease. As for the study in general: At postoperative colonoscopy, neoterminal ileum biopsies were taken as M6.

This clone was seen once. Its antigen is undetermined. Described time point: neoterminal ileum biopsy at postoperative endoscopy, about 6 months after surgery. Study outcomes and limitations: Endoscopic recurrence occurred in every patient whose clonality exceeded 26.8%.

The method was immunoSEQ multiplex PCR; TCRdb's version includes in-frame clones alone and lacks a portion of them. The data contain roughly 9,200 clones, 79% of them singletons. Trimming took off 7 bases at V and 2 bases at J, with 15 bases between the two ends. This CDR3 is built from 14 residues. Looked up from germline, CDR1 is SGHTA and CDR2 is FQGNSA. The clonotype comes from an adult with Crohn's disease. V is TRBV7-2 and J is TRBJ2-7; tentative D call: TRBD2 (5 bases). The specimen sequenced was ileal tissue. CDR3 sequence reads: CASTPWAGTYEQYF. CDR3 in DNA: TGTGCCAGCACCCCCTGGGCCGGGACCTACGAGCAGTACTTC.